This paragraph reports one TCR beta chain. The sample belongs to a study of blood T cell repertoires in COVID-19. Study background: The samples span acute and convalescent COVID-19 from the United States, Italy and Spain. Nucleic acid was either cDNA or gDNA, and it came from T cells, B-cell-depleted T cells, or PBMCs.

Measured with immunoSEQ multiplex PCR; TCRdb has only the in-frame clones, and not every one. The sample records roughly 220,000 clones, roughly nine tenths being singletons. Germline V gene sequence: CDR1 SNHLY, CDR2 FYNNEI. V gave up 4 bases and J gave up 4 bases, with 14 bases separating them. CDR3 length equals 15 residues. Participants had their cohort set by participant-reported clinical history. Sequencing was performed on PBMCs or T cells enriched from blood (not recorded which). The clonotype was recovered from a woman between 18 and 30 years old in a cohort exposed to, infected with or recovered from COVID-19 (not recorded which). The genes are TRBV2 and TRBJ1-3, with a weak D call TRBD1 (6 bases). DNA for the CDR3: TGTGCCAGCAGTGCCGAGGGGGGGCTCGGAAACACCATATATTTT. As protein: CASSAEGGLGNTIYF.